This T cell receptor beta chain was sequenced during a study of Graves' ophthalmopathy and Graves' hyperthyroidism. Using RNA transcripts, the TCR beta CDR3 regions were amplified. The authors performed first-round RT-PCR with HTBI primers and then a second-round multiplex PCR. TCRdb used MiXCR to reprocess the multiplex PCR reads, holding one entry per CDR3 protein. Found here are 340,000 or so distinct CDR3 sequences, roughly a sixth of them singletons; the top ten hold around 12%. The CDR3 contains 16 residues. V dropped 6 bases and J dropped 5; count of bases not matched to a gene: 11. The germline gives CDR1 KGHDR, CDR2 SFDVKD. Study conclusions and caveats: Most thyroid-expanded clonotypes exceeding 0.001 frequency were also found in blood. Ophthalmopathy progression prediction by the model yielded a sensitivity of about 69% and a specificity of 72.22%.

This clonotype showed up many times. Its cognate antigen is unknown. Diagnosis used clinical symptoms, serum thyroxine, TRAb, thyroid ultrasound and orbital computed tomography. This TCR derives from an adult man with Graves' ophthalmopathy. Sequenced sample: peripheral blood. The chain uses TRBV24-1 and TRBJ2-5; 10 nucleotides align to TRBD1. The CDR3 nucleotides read TGTGCCACCAGTTCTCCGGGACAGGGGAGTTTGGAGACCCAGTACTTC. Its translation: CATSSPGQGSLETQYF.